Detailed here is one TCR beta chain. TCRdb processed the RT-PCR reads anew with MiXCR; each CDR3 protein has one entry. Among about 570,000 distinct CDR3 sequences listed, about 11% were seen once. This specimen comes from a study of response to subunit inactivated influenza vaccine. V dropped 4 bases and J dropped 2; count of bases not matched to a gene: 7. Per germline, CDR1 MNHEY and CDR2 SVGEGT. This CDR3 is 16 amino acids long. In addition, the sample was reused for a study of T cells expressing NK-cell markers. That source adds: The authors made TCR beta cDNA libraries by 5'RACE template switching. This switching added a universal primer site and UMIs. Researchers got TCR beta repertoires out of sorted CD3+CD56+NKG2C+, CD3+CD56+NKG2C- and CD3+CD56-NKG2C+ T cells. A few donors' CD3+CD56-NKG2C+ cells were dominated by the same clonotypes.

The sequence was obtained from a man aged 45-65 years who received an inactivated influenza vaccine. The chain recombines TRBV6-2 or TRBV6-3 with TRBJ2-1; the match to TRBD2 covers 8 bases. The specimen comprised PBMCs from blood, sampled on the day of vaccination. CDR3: CASSSPGGRTYNEQFF. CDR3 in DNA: TGTGCCAGCAGTTCCCCTGGCGGGAGGACCTACAATGAGCAGTTCTTC.